The sequence of this T cell receptor (beta chain) was determined in a study of cytomegalovirus exposure and HLA in healthy donors. Generated by immunoSEQ multiplex PCR, the TCRdb table keeps only in-frame clones and is missing some. Found here are about 66,000 clones, approximately 96% of them singletons; the top ten hold around 1.6%. In regard to this clone: What it binds is not known.

Regarding the study as a whole: The authors enumerated around 150 TCR beta chains as linked to cytomegalovirus.

There are 14 residues in the CDR3. Trimming shortened V by 6 bases and J by 1 base, and 12 bases separated the two germline ends. The germline V gene encodes CDR1 SGHDN and CDR2 FVKESK. The sequenced material came from PBMCs. V is TRBV14 and J is TRBJ1-1; D perhaps matches TRBD1 (5 bases). The TCR comes from a woman aged 18-29 years in good health and CMV-seropositive. CDR3 protein: CASSRLGGNTEAFF. CDR3 DNA: TGTGCCAGCAGTCGACTCGGGGGGAACACTGAAGCTTTCTTT.